This TCR beta chain was sequenced in a study of human T cells and chemical hapten exposure. Study-level background: Patients, chiefly female, had alopecia areata, totalis or universalis.

This clonotype has a handful of counts. Antigen unknown. Indicated time point: patch test 1, 2 weeks after DPC sensitization. Regarding treatment: therapeutic diphenylcyclopropenone sensitization with weekly scalp DPC. Participating donors were patients with alopecia, aged 18 to 70 years, considered appropriate candidates for DPC. TCRdb recomputed calls from the RACE reads with MiXCR, one row per CDR3 protein. This sample has approximately 49,000 distinct CDR3 sequences, with roughly 9.5% found just once. Findings and limits, study-wide: No shift was seen in TCRs above 1 in 1000 frequency with DPC sensitization.

The CDR3 spans 14 residues. Per the germline V gene, CDR1 is ENHRY and CDR2 is SYGVKD. J gave up 8 bases and V 4 bases, and 8 bases lay outside the gene matches. The sample was whole blood, taken in connection with sensitization to the hapten diphenylcyclopropenone (DPC). This chain connects TRBV10-3 to TRBJ2-3, with 8 bases that match TRBD2. The clonotype originates from a woman in her fifties or sixties with alopecia areata. Some clones in this sample may be carry-over from other donors' samples. The CDR3 sequence: CAISVERESGTQYF. As DNA, the CDR3 is TGTGCCATCAGTGTGGAGCGGGAGTCTGGTACGCAGTATTTT.